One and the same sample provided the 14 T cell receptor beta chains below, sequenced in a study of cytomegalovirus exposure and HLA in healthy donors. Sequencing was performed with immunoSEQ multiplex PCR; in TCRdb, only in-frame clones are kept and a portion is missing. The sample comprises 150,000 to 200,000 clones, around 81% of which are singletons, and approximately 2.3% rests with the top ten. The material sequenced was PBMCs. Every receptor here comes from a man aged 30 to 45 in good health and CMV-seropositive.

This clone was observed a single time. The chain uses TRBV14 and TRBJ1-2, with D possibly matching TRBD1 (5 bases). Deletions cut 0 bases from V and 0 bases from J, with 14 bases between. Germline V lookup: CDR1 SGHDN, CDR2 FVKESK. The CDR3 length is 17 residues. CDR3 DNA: TGTGCCAGCAGCCAAGATCGCGGGGGAAAAGCTAACTATGGCTACACCTTC. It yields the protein CASSQDRGGKANYGYTF.

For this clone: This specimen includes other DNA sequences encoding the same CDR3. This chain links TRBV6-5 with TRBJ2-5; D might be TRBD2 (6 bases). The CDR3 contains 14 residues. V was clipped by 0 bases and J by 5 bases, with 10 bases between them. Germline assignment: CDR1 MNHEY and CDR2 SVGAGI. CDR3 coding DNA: TGTGCCAGCAGTTACTCGAGACTAGGGGAGACCCAGTACTTC. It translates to CASSYSRLGETQYF.

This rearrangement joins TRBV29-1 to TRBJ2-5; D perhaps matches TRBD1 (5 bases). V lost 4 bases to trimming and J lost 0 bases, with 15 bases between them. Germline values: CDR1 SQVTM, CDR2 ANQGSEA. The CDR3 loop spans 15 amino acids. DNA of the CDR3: TGCAGCGTTGGAAGGGGCAGCAATTACCAAGAGACCCAGTACTTC. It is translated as CSVGRGSNYQETQYF.

The DNA of the CDR3 is TGTGCCAGCAGCTCCACACGTGGGCAATCTGGAAACACCATATATTTT. Translation gives CASSSTRGQSGNTIYF. This chain connects TRBV5-4 to TRBJ1-3; D uncertain. The V end lost 3 bases, the J end lost 1 base, and 14 bases lay between the germline ends. Germline CDR1 and CDR2: SGHNT and YYREEE (reference sequence). The CDR3 is 16 residues long.

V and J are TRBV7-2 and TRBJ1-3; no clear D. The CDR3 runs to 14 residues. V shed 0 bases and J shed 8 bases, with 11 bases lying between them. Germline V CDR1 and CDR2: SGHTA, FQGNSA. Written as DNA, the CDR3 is TGTGCCAGCAGCTTAGCCGGAGTAGTGGACACCATATATTTT. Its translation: CASSLAGVVDTIYF.

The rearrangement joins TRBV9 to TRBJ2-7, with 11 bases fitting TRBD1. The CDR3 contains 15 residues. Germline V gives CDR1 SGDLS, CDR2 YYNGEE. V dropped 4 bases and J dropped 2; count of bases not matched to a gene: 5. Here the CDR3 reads CASSPGTGGTYEQYF. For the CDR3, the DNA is TGTGCCAGCAGCCCCGGGACAGGGGGGACCTACGAGCAGTACTTC. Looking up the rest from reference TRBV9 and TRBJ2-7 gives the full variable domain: DSGVTQTPKHLITATGQRVTLRCSPRSGDLSVYWYQQSLDQGLQFLIQYYNGEERAKGNILERFSAQQFPDLHSELNLSSLELGDSALYFCASSPGTGGTYEQYFGPGTRLTVT.

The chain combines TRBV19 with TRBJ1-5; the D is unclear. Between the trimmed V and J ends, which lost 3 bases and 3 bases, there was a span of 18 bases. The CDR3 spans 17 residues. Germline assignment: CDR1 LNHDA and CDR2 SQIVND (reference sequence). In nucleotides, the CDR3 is TGTGCCAGTAGTATGGAGGTATCTGGACGTAACAATCAGCCCCAGCATTTT. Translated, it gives CASSMEVSGRNNQPQHF.

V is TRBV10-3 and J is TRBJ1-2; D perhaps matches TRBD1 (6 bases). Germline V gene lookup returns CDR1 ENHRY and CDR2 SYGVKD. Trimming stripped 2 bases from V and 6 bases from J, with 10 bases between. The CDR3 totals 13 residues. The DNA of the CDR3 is TGTGCCATCAGTGAGGGGGGGGCCGATGGCTACACCTTC. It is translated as CAISEGGADGYTF.

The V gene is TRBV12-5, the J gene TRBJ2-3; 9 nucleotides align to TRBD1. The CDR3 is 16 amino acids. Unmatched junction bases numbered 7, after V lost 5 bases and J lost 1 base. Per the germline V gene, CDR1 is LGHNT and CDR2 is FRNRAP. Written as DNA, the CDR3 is TGTGCTAGTGGTCCTACAGGGGGCGTTGGCACAGATACGCAGTATTTT. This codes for CASGPTGGVGTDTQYF.

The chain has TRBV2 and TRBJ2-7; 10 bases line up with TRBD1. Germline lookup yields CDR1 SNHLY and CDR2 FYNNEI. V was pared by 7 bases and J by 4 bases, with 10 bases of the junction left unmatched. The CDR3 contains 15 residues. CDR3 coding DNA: TGTGCCAGCATCCAAGGACAGGGGGGCCCTTACGAGCAGTACTTC. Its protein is CASIQGQGGPYEQYF.

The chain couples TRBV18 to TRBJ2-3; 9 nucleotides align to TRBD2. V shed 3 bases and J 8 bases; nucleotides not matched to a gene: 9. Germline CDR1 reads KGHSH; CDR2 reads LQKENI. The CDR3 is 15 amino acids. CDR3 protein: CASSPSPSGDTTQYF. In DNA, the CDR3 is TGTGCCAGCTCACCTTCCCCTAGCGGGGACACTACGCAGTATTTT.

DNA of the CDR3: TGCGCCAGCAGCCATTCCATTAGGGGGCCCGTTGGAGAGACCCAGTACTTC. Its protein is CASSHSIRGPVGETQYF. The chain couples TRBV4-1 to TRBJ2-5; 7 bases map to TRBD1. This CDR3 spans 17 amino acids. V dropped 3 bases and J dropped 4; count of bases not matched to a gene: 14. Germline CDR1 reads MGHRA; CDR2 reads YSYEKL.

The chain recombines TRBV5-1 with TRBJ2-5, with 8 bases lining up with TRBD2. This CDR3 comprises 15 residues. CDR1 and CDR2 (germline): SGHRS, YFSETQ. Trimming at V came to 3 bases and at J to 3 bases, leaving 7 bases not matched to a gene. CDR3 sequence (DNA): TGCGCCAGCAGCTCATACGGGCGGGGGGAAGAGACCCAGTACTTC. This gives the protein CASSSYGRGEETQYF. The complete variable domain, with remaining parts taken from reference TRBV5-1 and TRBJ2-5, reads KAGVTQTPRYLIKTRGQQVTLSCSPISGHRSVSWYQQTPGQGLQFLFEYFSETQRNKGNFPGRFSGRQFSNSRSEMNVSTLELGDSALYLCASSSYGRGEETQYFGPGTRLLVL.

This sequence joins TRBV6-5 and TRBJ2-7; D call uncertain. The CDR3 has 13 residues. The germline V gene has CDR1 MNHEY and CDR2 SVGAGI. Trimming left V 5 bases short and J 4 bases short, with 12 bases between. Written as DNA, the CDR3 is TGTGCCAGCAGTCCATATCAGAATTACGAGCAGTACTTC. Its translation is CASSPYQNYEQYF.